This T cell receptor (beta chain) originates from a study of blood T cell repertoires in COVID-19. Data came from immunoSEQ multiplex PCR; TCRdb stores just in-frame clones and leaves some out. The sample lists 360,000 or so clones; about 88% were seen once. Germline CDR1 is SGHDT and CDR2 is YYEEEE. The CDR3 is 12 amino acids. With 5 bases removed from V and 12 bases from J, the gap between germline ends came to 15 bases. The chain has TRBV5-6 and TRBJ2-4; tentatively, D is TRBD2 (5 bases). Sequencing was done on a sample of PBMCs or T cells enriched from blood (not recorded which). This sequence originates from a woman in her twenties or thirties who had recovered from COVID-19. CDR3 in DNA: TGTGCCAGCAGTTCGGACTGGGTGTGTCAGTACTTC. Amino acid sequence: CASSSDWVCQYF.